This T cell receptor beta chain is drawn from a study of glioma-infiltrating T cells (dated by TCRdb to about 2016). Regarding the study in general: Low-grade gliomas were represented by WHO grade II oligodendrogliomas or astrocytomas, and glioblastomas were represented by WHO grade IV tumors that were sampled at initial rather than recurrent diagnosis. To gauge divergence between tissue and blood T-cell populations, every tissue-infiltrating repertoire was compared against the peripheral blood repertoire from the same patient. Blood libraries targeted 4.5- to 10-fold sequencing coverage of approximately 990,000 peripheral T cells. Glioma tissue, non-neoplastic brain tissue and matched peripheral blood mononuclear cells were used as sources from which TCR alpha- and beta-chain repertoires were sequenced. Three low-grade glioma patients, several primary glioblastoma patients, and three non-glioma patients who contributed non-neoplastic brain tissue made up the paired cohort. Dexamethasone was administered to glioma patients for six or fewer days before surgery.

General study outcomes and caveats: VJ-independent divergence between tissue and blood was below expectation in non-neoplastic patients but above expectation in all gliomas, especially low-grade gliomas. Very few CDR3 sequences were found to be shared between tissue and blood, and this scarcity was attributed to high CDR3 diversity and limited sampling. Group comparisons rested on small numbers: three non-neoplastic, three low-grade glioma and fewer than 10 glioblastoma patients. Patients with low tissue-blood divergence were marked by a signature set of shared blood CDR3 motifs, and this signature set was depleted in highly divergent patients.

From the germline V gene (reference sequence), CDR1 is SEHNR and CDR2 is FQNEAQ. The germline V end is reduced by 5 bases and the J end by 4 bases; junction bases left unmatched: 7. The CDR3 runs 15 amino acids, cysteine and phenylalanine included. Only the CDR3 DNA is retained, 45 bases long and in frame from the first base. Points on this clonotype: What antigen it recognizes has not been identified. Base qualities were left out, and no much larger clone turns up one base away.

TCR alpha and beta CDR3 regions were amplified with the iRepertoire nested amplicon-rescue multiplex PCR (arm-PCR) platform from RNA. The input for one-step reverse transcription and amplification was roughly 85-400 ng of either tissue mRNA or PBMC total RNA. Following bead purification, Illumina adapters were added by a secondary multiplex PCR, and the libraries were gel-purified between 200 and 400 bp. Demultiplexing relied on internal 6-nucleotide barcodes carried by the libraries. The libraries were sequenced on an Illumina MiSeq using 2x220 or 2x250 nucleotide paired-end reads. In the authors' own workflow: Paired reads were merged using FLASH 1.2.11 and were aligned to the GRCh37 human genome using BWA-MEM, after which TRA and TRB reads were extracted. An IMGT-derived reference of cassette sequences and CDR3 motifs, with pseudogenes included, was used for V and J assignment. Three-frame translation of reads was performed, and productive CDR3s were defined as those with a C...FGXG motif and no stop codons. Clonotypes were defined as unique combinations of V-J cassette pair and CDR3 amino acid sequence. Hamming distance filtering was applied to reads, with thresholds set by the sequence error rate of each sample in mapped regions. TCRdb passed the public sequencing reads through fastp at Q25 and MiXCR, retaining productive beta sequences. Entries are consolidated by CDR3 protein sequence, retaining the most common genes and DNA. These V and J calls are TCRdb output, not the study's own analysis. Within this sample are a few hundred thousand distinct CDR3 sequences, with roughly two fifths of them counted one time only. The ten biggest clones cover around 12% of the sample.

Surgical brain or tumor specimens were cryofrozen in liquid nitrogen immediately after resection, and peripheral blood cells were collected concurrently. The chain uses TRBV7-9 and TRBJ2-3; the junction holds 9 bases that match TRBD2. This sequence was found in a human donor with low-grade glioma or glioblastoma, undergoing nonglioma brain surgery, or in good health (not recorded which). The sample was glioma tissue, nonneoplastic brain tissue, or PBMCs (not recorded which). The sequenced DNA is TGTGCCAGCAGCGGGCTAGCGGGATGGTCAGATACGCAGTATTTT. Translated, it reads CASSGLAGWSDTQYF. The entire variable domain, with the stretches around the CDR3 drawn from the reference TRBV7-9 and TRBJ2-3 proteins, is DTGVSQNPRHKITKRGQNVTFRCDPISEHNRLYWYRQTLGQGPEFLTYFQNEAQLEKSRLLSDRFSAERPKGSFSTLEIQRTEQGDSAMYLCASSGLAGWSDTQYFGPGTRLTVL.